Below, 32 T cell receptor beta chains from the same sample are listed, as sequenced in a study of blood T cell repertoires in COVID-19. Clones were sequenced by immunoSEQ multiplex PCR, and TCRdb holds only the in-frame ones, with some missing. Among roughly 300,000 clones listed, 80% to 95% were seen once. The sequenced sample was peripheral blood. The receptor source for this set is a woman aged 30 to 39 with COVID-19, enrolled during active disease.

The J gene is TRBJ1-4, the V gene TRBV7-2; D uncertain. The V end lost 5 bases, the J end lost 5 bases, and 15 bases lay between the germline ends. The length of the CDR3 is 15 residues. Germline assignment: CDR1 SGHTA and CDR2 FQGNSA. The CDR3 DNA reads as TGTGCCAGCAGCCGTCAGCAGGCTACGAATGAAAAACTGTTTTTT. Its protein is CASSRQQATNEKLFF. Drawing the rest from reference TRBV7-2 and TRBJ1-4, the complete variable domain is GAGVSQSPSNKVTEKGKDVELRCDPISGHTALYWYRQSLGQGLEFLIYFQGNSAPDKSGLPSDRFSAERTGGSVSTLTIQRTQQEDSAVYLCASSRQQATNEKLFFGSGTQLSVL.

The chain uses TRBV19 and TRBJ2-1; tentatively, D is TRBD2 (5 bases). V dropped 2 bases and J dropped 6 bases, with 14 bases sitting between them. Germline V gene lookup returns CDR1 LNHDA and CDR2 SQIVND (reference sequence). This CDR3 has 15 amino acids. The CDR3 nucleotides read TGTGCCAGTAGTATAAACCCCCCCGGGGTCAATGAGCAGTTCTTC. Translating it yields CASSINPPGVNEQFF.

The chain carries TRBV25-1 and TRBJ2-3, with 10 bases lining up with TRBD2. CDR1 is MGHDK and CDR2 is SYGVNS in the germline V gene. The J segment lost 4 bases and the V segment lost 1 base, leaving 5 bases of the junction unmatched. There are 16 residues in the CDR3. In DNA, the CDR3 is TGTGCCAGCAGTGAATGGTTAGCGGGAGGCCCAGATACGCAGTATTTT. Translation: CASSEWLAGGPDTQYF.

This rearrangement joins TRBV2 to TRBJ1-1; a weak D match, TRBD1 (5 bases). The CDR3 has 14 amino acids. V lost 4 bases, J lost 1 base, and 10 bases lay in between. Germline assignment: CDR1 SNHLY and CDR2 FYNNEI. The CDR3 protein is CASSVRTQNTEAFF. The CDR3 bases are TGTGCCAGCAGTGTCCGGACACAGAACACTGAAGCTTTCTTT.

Comment on this clone: The identical CDR3 is also encoded by other nucleotide sequences in the sample. This chain links TRBV19 with TRBJ2-7, with 8 bases fitting TRBD1. The V and J ends lost 1 base and 0 bases, in that order; junction bases with no gene match: 2. The CDR3 sequence is 15 residues long. Germline V gene lookup returns CDR1 LNHDA and CDR2 SQIVND (reference sequence). The CDR3 coding sequence is TGTGCCAGTAGTATAGCGGGACAGGTCTCCTACGAGCAGTACTTC. This codes for CASSIAGQVSYEQYF.

The chain links TRBV7-2 to TRBJ1-3, with D perhaps matching TRBD1 (6 bases). Per germline, CDR1 SGHTA and CDR2 FQGNSA. Deletions cut 5 bases from V and 11 bases from J, with 22 bases between. This CDR3 spans 15 amino acids. In DNA, the CDR3 is TGTGCCAGCAGCGTCTCCGGGACATCGGGCACTCCCATATATTTT. Its protein is CASSVSGTSGTPIYF.

This chain joins TRBV11-2 and TRBJ1-2; TRBD1 might be the D (6 bases). CDR1 is SGHAT and CDR2 is FQNNGV in the germline V gene. The V end was cut by 4 bases, the J end by 8 bases, with 14 bases between. This CDR3 is 13 amino acids long. DNA of the CDR3: TGTGCCAGCAGCTCGGGGGGACACAAAGGCTACACCTTC. As protein: CASSSGGHKGYTF.

V gene TRBV10-2 combines with J gene TRBJ1-5, with 12 nucleotides matching TRBD1. Germline-derived CDR1 and CDR2 are WSHSY and SAAADI. This CDR3 has 15 residues. After removal of 5 bases from V and 6 bases from J, the junction contained 5 bases not matched to a gene. As DNA, the CDR3 is TGCGCCAGCAGTAGGGACAGGGGGCTAGGTCAGCCCCAGCATTTT. This translates into CASSRDRGLGQPQHF.

The chain couples TRBV5-5 to TRBJ1-4; 7 bases fit TRBD1. CDR1 SGHKS and CDR2 YYEKEE come from the germline V gene (reference sequence). Germline trimming cut 4 bases from V and 6 bases from J; bases unmatched to any gene: 6. CDR3 size: 14 residues. The CDR3 protein is CASSKDRIDEKLFF. The DNA for the CDR3 is TGTGCCAGCAGCAAGGACAGGATTGATGAAAAACTGTTTTTT.

The sample holds a few counts of this clone. Here the CDR3 reads CASSRLAGGYEQYF. Here the CDR3 DNA reads TGTGCCAGCAGTCGACTAGCGGGAGGCTACGAGCAGTACTTC. The genes are TRBV27 and TRBJ2-7, with 13 bases lining up with TRBD2. The CDR3 consists of 14 residues. V shed 5 bases and J 3 bases; nucleotides not matched to a gene: 1. Germline V lookup: CDR1 MNHEY, CDR2 SMNVEV (reference sequence).

This clone was found once. V gene TRBV6-5 combines with J gene TRBJ1-2; 9 nucleotides agree with TRBD1. V lost 5 bases, J lost 4 bases, and 5 bases stayed unmatched. Germline values: CDR1 MNHEY, CDR2 SVGAGI. The CDR3 loop spans 14 amino acids. Here the CDR3 reads CASSRGTGIYGYTF. In DNA, the CDR3 is TGTGCCAGCAGTCGAGGGACAGGGATCTATGGCTACACCTTC.

The gene calls are TRBV6-2 or TRBV6-3 and TRBJ2-3; TRBD1 agrees at 9 bases. Germline V gene sequence: CDR1 MNHEY, CDR2 SVGEGT. The length of the CDR3 is 15 residues. V lost 5 bases and J lost 3; bases outside the gene matches: 6. Written as DNA, the CDR3 is TGTGCCAGCAGTCGAGGACAGGGGAGGACAGATACGCAGTATTTT. Its protein product is CASSRGQGRTDTQYF.

On this clone itself: The sample carries other DNA sequences with the same CDR3. V gene TRBV6-4 combines with J gene TRBJ2-3; D might be TRBD2 (6 bases). Germline V gene data show CDR1 as MRHNA and CDR2 as SNTAGT. This CDR3 spans 15 amino acids. Trimming took 0 bases from V and 3 from J, leaving 10 bases between them. The CDR3 DNA reads as TGTGCCAGCAGTGACTCGGGAGGAGGGACAGATACGCAGTATTTT. This codes for CASSDSGGGTDTQYF.

The genes are TRBV6-2 or TRBV6-3 and TRBJ1-6; TRBD1 is a possible D gene (6 bases). The CDR3 consists of 16 residues. Germline CDR1 and CDR2: MNHEY and SVGEGT. The V end lost 5 bases, the J end lost 8 bases, and 19 bases lay between the germline ends. The CDR3 is CASSLHGQSPHSPLHF. As DNA, the CDR3 is TGTGCCAGCAGTCTTCATGGACAGTCCCCTCATTCACCCCTCCACTTT.

Only a few counts were recorded for this clone. The chain carries TRBV6-2 or TRBV6-3 and TRBJ1-4, with D possibly TRBD1 on 5 matching bases. Germline values: CDR1 MNHEY, CDR2 SVGEGT. V was cut by 0 bases and J by 6 bases, with 23 bases left in between. The CDR3 sequence is 19 residues long. CDR3: CASSYSGFPSGARDEKLFF. The CDR3 DNA is TGTGCCAGCAGTTACTCGGGTTTTCCTTCGGGAGCCAGGGATGAAAAACTGTTTTTT.

The rearrangement joins TRBV12-5 to TRBJ2-3, with TRBD1 matching over 9 bases. The CDR3 runs to 15 residues. V lost 5 bases to trimming and J lost 2 bases; unmatched junction nucleotides: 5. From germline, CDR1 is LGHNT and CDR2 FRNRAP. CDR3: CASGAGQGDTDTQYF. CDR3 bases: TGTGCTAGTGGTGCGGGACAGGGAGACACAGATACGCAGTATTTT.

J is TRBJ2-7 and V is TRBV30; TRBD1 agrees at 7 bases. The germline CDR1 and CDR2 sequences are GTSNPN and SVGIG (reference sequence). The CDR3 runs 15 residues. V was clipped by 1 base and J by 2 bases; unmatched bases: 8. As DNA, the CDR3 is TGTGCCTGGAGTGGGAGACAGGGTAAAACCTACGAGCAGTACTTC. This gives the protein CAWSGRQGKTYEQYF.

This clone was recorded only once. V and J are TRBV6-5 and TRBJ1-3; tentatively, D is TRBD1 (5 bases). Trimming took off 5 bases at V and 3 bases at J, with 11 bases between the two ends. The germline gives CDR1 MNHEY, CDR2 SVGAGI. The CDR3 covers 14 residues. The CDR3 bases are TGTGCCAGCAGTCCGACAGTTTATGGAAACACCATATATTTT. Its protein product is CASSPTVYGNTIYF.

The genes are TRBV2 and TRBJ1-6; D not resolved. V lost 7 bases, J lost 7 bases, and 20 bases lay in between. Germline V gene lookup returns CDR1 SNHLY and CDR2 FYNNEI. The CDR3 is 16 amino acids. CDR3 in amino acids: CASTLDRVRINSPLHF. CDR3 sequence (DNA): TGTGCCAGCACTCTAGACCGAGTCCGCATAAATTCACCCCTCCACTTT.

The chain employs TRBV27 and TRBJ2-5; D remains unclear. The germline V gene has CDR1 MNHEY and CDR2 SMNVEV (reference sequence). This CDR3 has 15 residues. Between the trimmed V and J ends, which lost 0 bases and 2 bases, there was a span of 10 bases. CDR3 nucleotide sequence: TGTGCCAGCAGTTTATCGATTGGCCAGCAAGAGACCCAGTACTTC. Amino acid sequence: CASSLSIGQQETQYF.

The CDR3 nucleotides are TGTGCCAGCAGCCAGATGACTCTACCCTACAATGAGCAGTTCTTC. This sequence encodes CASSQMTLPYNEQFF. The chain joins TRBV9 to TRBJ2-1, with no clear D. The CDR3 has 15 residues. Trimming cost V 4 bases and J 2 bases, with 13 bases left between them. Germline V gives CDR1 SGDLS, CDR2 YYNGEE.

The J gene is TRBJ2-3, the V gene TRBV11-2, with a tentative D call TRBD1 (5 bases). CDR3 length: 14 amino acids. Germline V gene sequence: CDR1 SGHAT, CDR2 FQNNGV. Trimming took 5 bases from V and 5 from J, leaving 14 bases between them. CDR3 amino acids: CASSNRQYQDTQYF. The CDR3 region has the DNA TGTGCCAGCAGCAATAGACAGTACCAAGATACGCAGTATTTT.

V is TRBV7-2 and J is TRBJ2-1; D possibly corresponds to TRBD2 (6 bases). The germline V and J ends were trimmed by 1 base and 5 bases, with 15 bases remaining between them. The CDR3 is 16 residues long. CDR1 and CDR2 from the germline V gene are SGHTA and FQGNSA. Written as DNA, the CDR3 is TGTGCCAGCAGCTTAGTATCGGGGGAATGGAACAATGAGCAGTTCTTC. This translates into CASSLVSGEWNNEQFF. Using reference TRBV7-2 and TRBJ2-1 for the parts outside the CDR3, the full variable domain is GAGVSQSPSNKVTEKGKDVELRCDPISGHTALYWYRQSLGQGLEFLIYFQGNSAPDKSGLPSDRFSAERTGGSVSTLTIQRTQQEDSAVYLCASSLVSGEWNNEQFFGPGTRLTVL.

This clone has more than one count but fewer than ten. This rearrangement joins TRBV4-2 to TRBJ2-7; D uncertain. The V end was cut by 0 bases, the J end by 0 bases, with 9 bases between. Germline V gene lookup returns CDR1 LGHNA and CDR2 YNFKEQ. The CDR3 is made up of 15 amino acids. The CDR3 DNA is TGTGCCAGCAGCCAAGAGCCTGATAGCTCCTACGAGCAGTACTTC. Its translation: CASSQEPDSSYEQYF.

The chain is built from TRBV9 and TRBJ2-1; the match to TRBD1 covers 7 bases. The CDR3 totals 14 residues. V shed 0 bases and J 6 bases; nucleotides not matched to a gene: 3. Germline values: CDR1 SGDLS, CDR2 YYNGEE. CDR3 nucleotide sequence: TGTGCCAGCAGCGTAGGGGCAGGGGGCAATGAGCAGTTCTTC. Amino acids: CASSVGAGGNEQFF.

This clone was picked up one time. The V gene is TRBV7-2, the J gene TRBJ1-1; weak D call: TRBD1 (5 bases). Deletions cut 3 bases from V and 0 bases from J, with 8 bases between. Per germline, CDR1 SGHTA and CDR2 FQGNSA. The CDR3 has 14 residues. As DNA, the CDR3 is TGTGCCAGCAGCTTCGGGGGGATGAACACTGAAGCTTTCTTT. Its translation is CASSFGGMNTEAFF. Supplemented by reference TRBV7-2 and TRBJ1-1, the full variable domain reads GAGVSQSPSNKVTEKGKDVELRCDPISGHTALYWYRQSLGQGLEFLIYFQGNSAPDKSGLPSDRFSAERTGGSVSTLTIQRTQQEDSAVYLCASSFGGMNTEAFFGQGTRLTVV.

The V gene is TRBV18, the J gene TRBJ2-6; 8 bases are a match to TRBD1. CDR1 is KGHSH and CDR2 is LQKENI in the germline V gene. The CDR3 runs 16 residues. Germline trimming cut 6 bases from V and 1 base from J; bases unmatched to any gene: 5. CDR3 amino acids: CASSQRTGSGANVLTF. DNA of the CDR3: TGTGCCAGCTCGCAAAGGACAGGGTCTGGGGCCAACGTCCTGACTTTC.

The CDR3: CASSLPGQGTDTQYF. For the CDR3, the DNA is TGTGCCAGCAGCTTACCGGGACAGGGGACAGATACGCAGTATTTT. The V gene is TRBV5-4, the J gene TRBJ2-3; TRBD1 agrees at 10 bases. Germline V gives CDR1 SGHNT, CDR2 YYREEE (reference sequence). V trimming: 2 bases; J trimming: 3 bases; junction bases outside the gene matches: 3. This CDR3 has 15 amino acids. The full variable domain, its missing parts supplied by reference TRBV5-4 and TRBJ2-3, is ETGVTQSPTHLIKTRGQQVTLRCSSQSGHNTVSWYQQALGQGPQFIFQYYREEENGRGNFPPRFSGLQFPNYSSELNVNALELDDSALYLCASSLPGQGTDTQYFGPGTRLTVL.

The V gene is TRBV27, the J gene TRBJ2-3; D is possibly TRBD1 (7 bases). Germline V gene data show CDR1 as MNHEY and CDR2 as SMNVEV (reference sequence). V dropped 6 bases and J dropped 3 bases, with 10 bases sitting between them. The CDR3 spans 13 residues. CDR3 region: CASREGATDTQYF. The DNA of the CDR3 is TGTGCCAGCAGGGAGGGGGCGACAGATACGCAGTATTTT.

J is TRBJ2-1 and V is TRBV19, with TRBD1 matching over 9 bases. The CDR3 is made up of 17 amino acids. Germline V gives CDR1 LNHDA, CDR2 SQIVND (reference sequence). Losses at the gene ends were 5 bases for V and 1 base for J; bases not matched to a gene: 9. CDR3 sequence: CASSVNRGPRSYNEQFF. CDR3 bases: TGTGCCAGTAGTGTAAACAGGGGGCCGAGGTCCTACAATGAGCAGTTCTTC. The full variable domain, rest sourced from reference TRBV19 and TRBJ2-1, is DGGITQSPKYLFRKEGQNVTLSCEQNLNHDAMYWYRQDPGQGLRLIYYSQIVNDFQKGDIAEGYSVSREKKESFPLTVTSAQKNPTAFYLCASSVNRGPRSYNEQFFGPGTRLTVL.

The genes are TRBV2 and TRBJ1-2, with D tentatively TRBD1 (5 bases). This CDR3 contains 15 residues. Germline CDR1 and CDR2: SNHLY and FYNNEI. Trimming cost V 2 bases and J 0 bases, with 10 bases left between them. The CDR3 DNA reads as TGTGCCAGCAGTGAATCTAACAGGCCTAACTATGGCTACACCTTC. Its translation: CASSESNRPNYGYTF. Full variable domain (outside the CDR3, taken from reference TRBV2 and TRBJ1-2): EPEVTQTPSHQVTQMGQEVILRCVPISNHLYFYWYRQILGQKVEFLVSFYNNEISEKSEIFDDQFSVERPDGSNFTLKIRSTKLEDSAMYFCASSESNRPNYGYTFGSGTRLTVV.

The chain is built from TRBV29-1 and TRBJ1-1, with D maybe TRBD1 (5 bases). V lost 8 bases and J 6 bases, leaving 13 bases between the germline ends. CDR1 is SQVTM, CDR2 ANQGSEA, per germline. CDR3 length: 11 residues. The DNA for the CDR3 is TGCAGCCCCAGGGTAGGGTCTGAAGCTTTCTTT. Its translation: CSPRVGSEAFF.